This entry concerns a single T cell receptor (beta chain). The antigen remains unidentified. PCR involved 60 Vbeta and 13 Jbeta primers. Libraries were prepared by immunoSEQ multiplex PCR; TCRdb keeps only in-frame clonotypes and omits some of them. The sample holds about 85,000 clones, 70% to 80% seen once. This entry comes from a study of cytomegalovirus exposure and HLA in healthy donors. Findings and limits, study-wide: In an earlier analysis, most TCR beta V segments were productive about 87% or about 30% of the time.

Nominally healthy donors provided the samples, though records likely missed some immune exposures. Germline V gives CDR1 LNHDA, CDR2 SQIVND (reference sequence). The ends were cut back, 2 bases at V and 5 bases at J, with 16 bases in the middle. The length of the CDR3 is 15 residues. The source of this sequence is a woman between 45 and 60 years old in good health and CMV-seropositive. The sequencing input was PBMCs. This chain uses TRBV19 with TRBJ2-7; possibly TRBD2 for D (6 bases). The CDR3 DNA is TGTGCCAGTAGTATAAGGGGCGGGGCGACGGACGAGCAGTACTTC. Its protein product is CASSIRGGATDEQYF. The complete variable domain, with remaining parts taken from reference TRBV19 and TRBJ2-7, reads DGGITQSPKYLFRKEGQNVTLSCEQNLNHDAMYWYRQDPGQGLRLIYYSQIVNDFQKGDIAEGYSVSREKKESFPLTVTSAQKNPTAFYLCASSIRGGATDEQYFGPGTRLTVT.